A single sample gave rise to the 25 T cell receptor beta chains below, sequenced in a study of regulatory T cells in long-lasting Graves disease. As to time point: newly diagnosed GD, antithyroid drugs for less than 3 months. PBMCs were the source of the RNA used for TCR sequencing. Assembly of TCR beta libraries relied on iRepertoire HTBI primers together with Arm-PCR of CDR3 regions. TCRdb reprocessed the multiplex PCR reads with MiXCR, giving one entry per CDR3 protein. Of around 500,000 distinct CDR3 sequences in the sample, roughly 14% were seen once. In addition, the sample was reused for a study of T cells in Graves' hyperthyroidism and ophthalmopathy.

Source: peripheral blood mononuclear cells (PBMCs), taken at new diagnosis, from a patient treated with antithyroid drugs. Source of these receptors: a man younger than 40 with Graves disease.

This clonotype was detected ten times or more. The chain couples TRBV7-9 to TRBJ2-1; TRBD1 agrees at 10 bases. Germline CDR1 reads SEHNR; CDR2 reads FQNEAQ (reference sequence). This CDR3 spans 13 amino acids. The V and J ends lost 5 bases and 8 bases, in that order; junction bases with no gene match: 3. The CDR3 loop is CASSRDRGDEQFF. The CDR3 coding sequence is TGTGCCAGCAGCCGGGACAGGGGCGATGAGCAGTTCTTC.

This clonotype was observed at least ten times. The chain couples TRBV7-2 to TRBJ2-3; no definite D call. Between the trimmed V and J ends, which lost 5 bases and 2 bases, there was a span of 14 bases. Per the germline V gene, CDR1 is SGHTA and CDR2 is FQGNSA. The length of the CDR3 is 15 residues. The CDR3 region is CASSPTVLFTDTQYF. The CDR3 DNA reads as TGTGCCAGCAGCCCAACGGTGTTATTCACAGATACGCAGTATTTT.

This clonotype was found many times. The rearrangement links TRBV11-2 to TRBJ2-3; either TRBD1 or TRBD2 may fit D (5 bases each). CDR1 and CDR2 (germline): SGHAT, FQNNGV. The CDR3 is 13 amino acids. Trimming cost V 4 bases and J 3 bases, with 8 bases left between them. The CDR3 nucleotides read TGTGCCAGCAGCTCGGGACGGACAGATACGCAGTATTTT. Translated, it gives CASSSGRTDTQYF.

In its sample, this clonotype was seen a few times. J is TRBJ1-5 and V is TRBV6-1, with D unclear. The CDR3 consists of 15 residues. Germline V gene sequence: CDR1 MNHNS, CDR2 SASEGT. Trimming left V 5 bases short and J 0 bases short, with 11 bases between. In nucleotides, the CDR3 is TGTGCCAGCAGTACCGGAATATATAGCAATCAGCCCCAGCATTTT. Translated, it gives CASSTGIYSNQPQHF.

Many counts were recorded for this clonotype. The genes are TRBV11-2 and TRBJ2-1; the D gene is possibly TRBD2 (6 bases). This CDR3 contains 16 residues. Trimming left V 5 bases short and J 0 bases short, with 14 bases between. Germline CDR1 reads SGHAT; CDR2 reads FQNNGV. The CDR3 protein is CASSDRGTSSYNEQFF. CDR3 DNA: TGTGCCAGCAGCGATCGGGGGACGAGCTCCTACAATGAGCAGTTCTTC. The full variable domain, in which reference TRBV11-2 and TRBJ2-1 provide the parts outside the CDR3, is EAGVAQSPRYKIIEKRQSVAFWCNPISGHATLYWYQQILGQGPKLLIQFQNNGVVDDSQLPKDRFSAERLKGVDSTLKIQPAKLEDSAVYLCASSDRGTSSYNEQFFGPGTRLTVL.

This clonotype was counted ten times or more. The chain couples TRBV10-3 to TRBJ1-4; D remains ambiguous. The CDR3 is 14 amino acids. Germline V lookup: CDR1 ENHRY, CDR2 SYGVKD. V was shortened by 3 bases and J by 8 bases, with 13 bases between the two germline ends. The DNA for the CDR3 is TGTGCCATCAGTGAAGGTGATATTAAGGAAAAACTGTTTTTT. Encoded protein: CAISEGDIKEKLFF.

This clonotype has only a few counts. The V and J genes are TRBV10-3 and TRBJ2-1; a possible D gene is TRBD1 (5 bases). Trimming stripped 0 bases from V and 8 bases from J, with 8 bases between. The CDR3 extends over 13 amino acids. Germline V gene data show CDR1 as ENHRY and CDR2 as SYGVKD. The DNA of the CDR3 is TGTGCCATCAGTGAGTCTCCCAGGGATGAGCAGTTCTTC. Translating gives CAISESPRDEQFF.

This clonotype was observed many times. The chain carries TRBV18 and TRBJ2-1, with D uncertain. This CDR3 contains 13 residues. CDR1 is KGHSH and CDR2 is LQKENI in the germline V gene. The germline V and J ends were trimmed by 3 bases and 4 bases, with 7 bases remaining between them. DNA for the CDR3: TGTGCCAGCTCACCGGGATCGTACAATGAGCAGTTCTTC. Amino acids: CASSPGSYNEQFF.

The rearrangement joins TRBV9 to TRBJ2-3; 14 nucleotides line up with TRBD2. Losses at the gene ends were 0 bases for V and 6 bases for J; bases not matched to a gene: 6. Germline assignment: CDR1 SGDLS and CDR2 YYNGEE. The CDR3 loop spans 17 amino acids. The CDR3 is CASSVVGTSGSLDTQYF. The DNA of the CDR3 is TGTGCCAGCAGCGTAGTCGGGACTAGCGGGAGTCTGGATACGCAGTATTTT.

This clonotype was seen many times. The rearrangement uses TRBV18 and TRBJ2-7, with D unresolved. The V gene's germline CDR1 is KGHSH and CDR2 LQKENI. The CDR3 loop spans 13 amino acids. V was trimmed by 8 bases and J by 0 bases, leaving 11 bases between them. CDR3 sequence reads: CASSPPSSYEQYF. The CDR3 nucleotides are TGTGCCAGCAGTCCCCCTTCCTCCTACGAGCAGTACTTC.

The rearrangement joins TRBV5-1 to TRBJ2-2, with TRBD1 matching 7 bases. CDR1 and CDR2 (germline): SGHRS, YFSETQ. Losses at the gene ends were 9 bases for V and 6 bases for J; bases not matched to a gene: 14. CDR3 length equals 15 residues. As DNA, the CDR3 is TGCGCCAATGACGAATTGGACAGGATGCCCGGGGAGCTGTTTTTT. Translation gives CANDELDRMPGELFF.

This clonotype has ten or more counts. V and J are TRBV10-2 and TRBJ2-1; TRBD1 matches at 7 bases. With V trimmed by 4 bases and J by 6 bases, 3 bases remained unmatched. There are 13 residues in the CDR3. Germline CDR1 WSHSY, CDR2 SAAADI. The CDR3 bases are TGCGCCAGCAGTGTGACAGGGAGCAATGAGCAGTTCTTC. This sequence encodes CASSVTGSNEQFF.

This clonotype was seen repeatedly, ten times or more. V is TRBV24-1 and J is TRBJ1-4; TRBD1 matches at 10 bases. The CDR3 consists of 18 residues. J gave up 0 bases and V 4 bases, and 7 bases lay outside the gene matches. Germline CDR1 and CDR2: KGHDR and SFDVKD. CDR3 amino acids: CATSEPGQGRPTNEKLFF. The DNA for the CDR3 is TGTGCCACCAGTGAACCGGGACAGGGGAGGCCAACTAATGAAAAACTGTTTTTT.

Concerning this clonotype itself: A junction boundary mismatches the germline segment, possibly from a read error. The chain carries TRBV5-1 and TRBJ2-1; 12 bases line up with TRBD2. The CDR3 totals 17 residues. CDR1 SGHRS and CDR2 YFSETQ come from the germline V gene. CDR3 DNA: TGCGCCGGCAGCTTGGTGACTAGCGGGGGCCCCTACAATGAGCAGTTCTTC. This sequence encodes CAGSLVTSGGPYNEQFF.

This clonotype came up a few times. The rearrangement uses TRBV6-1 and TRBJ2-3; D is unresolved. V gave up 0 bases and J gave up 4 bases, with 8 bases separating them. Germline V lookup: CDR1 MNHNS, CDR2 SASEGT. The CDR3 loop spans 14 amino acids. The CDR3 DNA sequence: TGTGCCAGCAGTGAAGCGGAGCCCCCAGATACGCAGTATTTT. Its translation: CASSEAEPPDTQYF.

In its sample, this clonotype was seen many times. The chain employs TRBV7-9 and TRBJ1-3; D not certain. Per the germline V gene, CDR1 is SEHNR and CDR2 is FQNEAQ (reference sequence). V lost 3 bases and J lost 0, with 6 bases in between. The CDR3 has 14 residues. CDR3 DNA sequence: TGTGCCAGCAGCTTGTTCCTCTCTGGAAACACCATATATTTT. Protein product: CASSLFLSGNTIYF. Supplemented by reference TRBV7-9 and TRBJ1-3, the full variable domain reads DTGVSQNPRHKITKRGQNVTFRCDPISEHNRLYWYRQTLGQGPEFLTYFQNEAQLEKSRLLSDRFSAERPKGSFSTLEIQRTEQGDSAMYLCASSLFLSGNTIYFGEGSWLTVV.

This clonotype was picked up many times. J is TRBJ2-7 and V is TRBV2, with D unresolved. CDR3 length: 13 residues. The V gene's germline CDR1 is SNHLY and CDR2 FYNNEI. V was trimmed by 4 bases and J by 0 bases, leaving 7 bases between them. CDR3 region: CASSAGFSYEQYF. The DNA for the CDR3 is TGTGCCAGCAGTGCAGGTTTCTCCTACGAGCAGTACTTC.

This clonotype was observed at least ten times. The chain links TRBV20-1 to TRBJ2-3, with 8 bases matching TRBD2. Germline V lookup: CDR1 DFQATT, CDR2 SNEGSKA (reference sequence). V lost 8 bases, J lost 2 bases, and 15 bases stayed unmatched. The CDR3 is 16 amino acids. The CDR3: CSSKGQAGEITDTQYF. As DNA, the CDR3 is TGCAGTTCGAAGGGACAAGCGGGAGAGATCACAGATACGCAGTATTTT.

This clonotype was counted ten times or more. The chain is built from TRBV28 and TRBJ1-1; no clear D gene. The V gene lost 3 bases and the J gene lost 0 bases, with 8 bases spanning the gap. This CDR3 has 14 residues. Germline CDR1 is MDHEN and CDR2 is SYDVKM. CDR3 loop: CASSFGPVNTEAFF. For the CDR3, the DNA is TGTGCCAGCAGTTTTGGTCCGGTGAACACTGAAGCTTTCTTT.

The sample holds a few counts of this clonotype. The J gene is TRBJ2-7, the V gene TRBV7-2; 7 bases are a match to TRBD2. Germline V gene lookup returns CDR1 SGHTA and CDR2 FQGNSA. The CDR3 is 14 residues long. V shed 1 base, J shed 3 bases, and the junction held 3 bases outside the gene matches. CDR3 protein: CASSLEVAGYEQYF. Here the CDR3 DNA reads TGTGCCAGCAGCTTAGAGGTAGCGGGCTACGAGCAGTACTTC.

This sequence joins TRBV7-7 and TRBJ2-1; TRBD2 aligns across 7 bases. Germline-derived CDR1 and CDR2 are SSHAT and FNYEAQ (reference sequence). The CDR3 is 16 amino acids. V lost 5 bases to trimming and J lost 5 bases; unmatched junction nucleotides: 12. DNA for the CDR3: TGTGCCAGCAGCCCCACCCGGGCTAGCGGCGACAATGAGCAGTTCTTC. Its protein product is CASSPTRASGDNEQFF.

The V and J genes are TRBV5-4 and TRBJ1-1; a weak D match, TRBD1 (6 bases). The CDR3 covers 14 residues. The germline gives CDR1 SGHNT, CDR2 YYREEE (reference sequence). V was trimmed by 4 bases and J by 10 bases, leaving 20 bases between them. The CDR3 reads CASSREGTTLAAFF. The DNA of the CDR3 is TGTGCCAGCAGCAGAGAAGGGACAACGTTAGCAGCTTTCTTT.

J is TRBJ2-1 and V is TRBV27; D gene unclear. The germline V gene encodes CDR1 MNHEY and CDR2 SMNVEV (reference sequence). The CDR3 is 12 amino acids. V lost 8 bases to trimming and J lost 10 bases, with 15 bases between them. CDR3 DNA: TGTGCCAGCTCAACTATCGGCAGGGAGCAGTTCTTC. Its protein product is CASSTIGREQFF.

The chain couples TRBV28 to TRBJ2-7, with 8 bases fitting TRBD1. This CDR3 contains 15 residues. V shed 7 bases and J 2 bases; nucleotides not matched to a gene: 10. From germline, CDR1 is MDHEN and CDR2 SYDVKM. CDR3 sequence reads: CASNRLGQDTYEQYF. Written as DNA, the CDR3 is TGTGCCAGCAACCGTCTGGGACAGGACACCTACGAGCAGTACTTC.

Ten or more counts support this clonotype. The rearrangement joins TRBV3-1 to TRBJ1-1; unclear D gene. Germline lookup yields CDR1 LGHDT and CDR2 YNNKEL (reference sequence). V dropped 3 bases and J dropped 2 bases, with 7 bases sitting between them. The CDR3 sequence is 13 residues long. The CDR3 DNA follows: TGTGCCAGCAGCCAGTTAGATAACACTGAAGCTTTCTTT. This gives the protein CASSQLDNTEAFF. Full variable domain (outside the CDR3, taken from reference TRBV3-1 and TRBJ1-1): DTAVSQTPKYLVTQMGNDKSIKCEQNLGHDTMYWYKQDSKKFLKIMFSYNNKELIINETVPNRFSPKSPDKAHLNLHINSLELGDSAVYFCASSQLDNTEAFFGQGTRLTVV.